This TCR beta chain is drawn from a study of control samples from healthy donors and cancer patients. Some clones are missing from TCRdb's copy, which holds only in-frame ones; the method was immunoSEQ multiplex PCR. This sample yields just over 150,000 clones, of which 94% are seen a single time; roughly 8.4% belongs to the top ten. This CDR3 contains 15 residues. Trimming removed 1 base at V and 0 bases at J, with 7 bases between. CDR1 is SGHVS, CDR2 FQNEAQ, per germline. The TCR was taken from a woman in her thirties or forties in good health. V is TRBV7-8 and J is TRBJ2-1; D is uncertain. Sequencing input: blood. CDR3 DNA: TGTGCCAGCAGCTTAGAACCGAGCTCCTACAATGAGCAGTTCTTC. It yields the protein CASSLEPSSYNEQFF. The complete variable domain, with remaining parts taken from reference TRBV7-8 and TRBJ2-1, reads GAGVSQSPRYKVAKRGQDVALRCDPISGHVSLFWYQQALGQGPEFLTYFQNEAQLDKSGLPSDRFFAERPEGSVSTLKIQRTQQEDSAVYLCASSLEPSSYNEQFFGPGTRLTVL.